These T cell receptor beta chains were read from a single sample in a study of CD8+ T cells in alopecia areata. Repertoires were generated with immunoSEQ multiplex PCR, while TCRdb's copy carries only in-frame clones and drops some. The repertoire holds some 170,000 clones, with approximately 62% as singletons. The material was CD4+ T cells sorted from blood, obtained at week 0. Every receptor here comes from a human donor with alopecia areata. The CDR3 runs from the conserved cysteine through the conserved F or W. The order of the fields is J gene, clone size, D gene, CDR3 length, V gene, CDR3 protein, CDR3 DNA. The D gene is left open where the match is weak. Rows give clone size only sometimes, using once, few, many, or a class for an expanded clone.

TRBJ2-7 . . 14 TRBV27 CASSIAPRQYEQYF TGTGCCAGCAGTATAGCCCCGCGCCAGTACGAGCAGTACTTC
TRBJ1-6 . . 14 TRBV2 CASSPTRDSRPSHF TGTGCCAGCAGTCCCACGAGGGATTCACGACCAAGCCACTTT
TRBJ1-2 . . 12 TRBV6-1 CAYGTFSYGYTF TGTGCTTACGGGACGTTCTCCTATGGCTACACCTTC
TRBJ2-3 medium-sized . 12 TRBV7-2 CASSLDGPRRYF TGTGCCAGCAGCTTAGACGGACCGCGACGGTATTTT
TRBJ2-7 few . 14 TRBV7-2 CASSSYEQGYEQYF TGTGCCAGCAGTTCCTACGAGCAGGGCTACGAGCAGTACTTC
TRBJ2-3 . . 12 TRBV5-1 CASSTGTDTQYF TGCGCCAGCAGTACGGGTACAGATACGCAGTATTTT
TRBJ2-3 few . 13 TRBV7-3 CASSPRGPDTQYF TGTGCCAGCAGCCCCCGGGGACCAGATACGCAGTATTTT
TRBJ1-2 few TRBD1 13 TRBV6-5 CASSYDRGLGYTF TGTGCCAGCAGTTACGACAGGGGGCTTGGCTACACCTTC
TRBJ2-3 . TRBD2 15 TRBV7-2 CASSFSAGGPDTQYF TGTGCCAGCAGCTTCTCAGCGGGGGGGCCAGATACGCAGTATTTT
TRBJ1-5 . . 14 TRBV9 CASSVEGGSQPQHF TGTGCCAGCAGCGTAGAGGGAGGTTCTCAGCCCCAGCATTTT
TRBJ2-3 few TRBD2 16 TRBV19 CASSIRERGITDTQYF TGTGCCAGTAGTATAAGGGAGCGGGGGATAACAGATACGCAGTATTTT
TRBJ1-4 few . 14 TRBV30 CAWSRDAGGEKLFF TGTGCCTGGAGTAGAGACGCCGGGGGAGAGAAACTGTTTTTT
TRBJ2-3 few . 14 TRBV11-2 CASSLYRDRDTQYF TGTGCCAGCAGCTTATACCGGGATAGAGATACGCAGTATTTT
TRBJ2-3 . . 13 TRBV29-1 CSVALGHTDTQYF TGCAGCGTTGCTCTAGGCCACACAGATACGCAGTATTTT
TRBJ2-4 . TRBD1 14 TRBV10-3 CAVASRGSENIQYF TGTGCCGTCGCTTCCAGGGGGTCGGAAAACATTCAGTACTTC
TRBJ2-6 . . 14 TRBV7-2 CASSLDGGANVLTF TGTGCCAGCAGCTTAGACGGCGGGGCCAACGTCCTGACTTTC
TRBJ1-1 . . 13 TRBV6-4 CASSKEAGTEAFF TGTGCCAGCAGTAAGGAAGCTGGGACTGAAGCTTTCTTT
TRBJ1-5 . TRBD1 15 TRBV6-1 CASRRQGARGQPQHF TGTGCCAGCAGGAGACAGGGGGCGCGTGGTCAGCCCCAGCATTTT
TRBJ1-6 . TRBD1 16 TRBV2 CASSLMDRGKGSPLHF TGTGCCAGCAGTCTGATGGACAGGGGTAAGGGTTCACCCCTCCACTTT
TRBJ1-2 . . 13 TRBV5-1 CASSLVQGDGYTF TGCGCCAGCAGCTTGGTTCAGGGCGATGGCTACACCTTC
TRBJ2-7 . TRBD1 15 TRBV15 CATSRTWDRVYEQYF TGTGCCACCAGCAGGACTTGGGACAGGGTCTACGAGCAGTACTTC
TRBJ2-6 few TRBD1 15 TRBV2 CASSPTGADANVLTF TGTGCCAGCAGCCCCACAGGGGCCGATGCCAACGTCCTGACTTTC
TRBJ2-3 . . 11 TRBV5-6 CASSSDDTQYF TGTGCCAGCAGCAGCGATGATACGCAGTATTTT
TRBJ2-7 . . 12 TRBV30 CAWRAEAYEQYF TGTGCCTGGAGGGCCGAAGCCTACGAGCAGTACTTC
TRBJ2-1 . TRBD1 15 TRBV2 CASSVLGQGYNEQFF TGTGCCAGCAGTGTACTGGGACAGGGGTACAATGAGCAGTTCTTC
TRBJ2-2 few TRBD2 17 TRBV25-1 CASSEPTSGTNTGELFF TGTGCCAGCAGTGAGCCGACTAGCGGAACGAACACCGGGGAGCTGTTTTTT
TRBJ1-2 . TRBD1 14 TRBV15 CATSRQGDSYGYTF TGTGCCACCAGCAGACAGGGGGATTCCTATGGCTACACCTTC
TRBJ1-5 . . 14 TRBV7-2 CASSTRQGNQPQHF TGTGCCAGCAGCACGCGCCAGGGCAATCAGCCCCAGCATTTT
TRBJ1-5 . TRBD1 15 TRBV30 CAWSVGDRANQPQHF TGTGCCTGGAGTGTGGGGGACAGGGCCAATCAGCCCCAGCATTTT
TRBJ1-2 . TRBD1 13 TRBV29-1 CSVPWDRAYGYTF TGCAGCGTCCCTTGGGACAGAGCCTATGGCTACACCTTC
TRBJ1-1 few . 13 TRBV29-1 CSAKPTGNTEAFF TGCAGCGCGAAACCAACAGGGAACACTGAAGCTTTCTTT
TRBJ1-2 . . 14 TRBV5-1 CASCPGSRGYGYTF TGCGCCAGCTGCCCGGGTTCTCGAGGATATGGCTACACCTTC
TRBJ1-2 . . 14 TRBV4-3 CASSQDKVGYGYTF TGCGCCAGCAGCCAAGATAAGGTTGGTTACGGCTACACCTTC
TRBJ2-1 . . 11 TRBV29-1 CSVKTGYEQFF TGCAGCGTCAAAACAGGGTATGAGCAGTTCTTC
TRBJ2-7 . TRBD1 13 TRBV29-1 CSVRQGSEHEQYF TGCAGCGTAAGACAGGGGTCTGAGCACGAGCAGTACTTC
TRBJ2-7 . . 11 TRBV5-5 CIDPTHYEQYF TGTATAGACCCTACTCACTACGAGCAGTACTTC
TRBJ2-5 few TRBD2 14 TRBV29-1 CSVGPTQGGETQYF TGCAGCGTTGGACCAACTCAGGGAGGGGAGACCCAGTACTTC
TRBJ1-1 few TRBD1 14 TRBV30 CAWTEGARPAEAFF TGTGCCTGGACCGAGGGGGCTCGTCCGGCTGAAGCTTTCTTT
TRBJ1-1 few . 16 TRBV14 CASSQDHGVIYTEAFF TGTGCCAGCAGCCAAGACCATGGGGTTATCTACACTGAAGCTTTCTTT
TRBJ2-3 . TRBD1 15 TRBV7-7 CASSLGTGGADTQYF TGTGCCAGCAGCCTTGGGACAGGCGGGGCGGATACGCAGTATTTT
TRBJ1-6 few TRBD1 14 TRBV9 CASSGQGTNSPLHF TGTGCCAGCAGCGGACAGGGGACAAATTCACCCCTCCACTTT
TRBJ2-3 . . 12 TRBV7-2 CASSVVTDTQYF TGTGCCAGCAGCGTGGTTACAGATACGCAGTATTTT
TRBJ1-2 . . 12 TRBV28 CASRFVRSGYTF TGTGCCAGCAGATTCGTCAGGAGTGGCTACACCTTC
TRBJ2-1 many . 14 TRBV29-1 CSTRGTGSYNEQFF TGCAGCACCCGAGGGACTGGCTCCTACAATGAGCAGTTCTTC
TRBJ2-1 . . 12 TRBV2 CASSGVGVGAVF .